The next 22 T cell receptor beta chains were all read from a single sample in a study of blood T cell repertoires in COVID-19. Here immunoSEQ multiplex PCR was the method, and the copy in TCRdb shows in-frame clones only, minus some. The sample consists of around 250,000 clones, approximately 83% of them appearing once. The sequencing sample was made of peripheral blood. The receptor set was obtained from a man aged 45-60 years with active or convalescent COVID-19.

The chain recombines TRBV7-8 with TRBJ2-7; D remains ambiguous. The CDR3 is 15 residues long. Germline V gene data show CDR1 as SGHVS and CDR2 as FQNEAQ. The germline V and J ends were trimmed by 2 bases and 2 bases, with 13 bases remaining between them. The CDR3 DNA sequence: TGTGCCAGCAGCTTACTTCCCAGGCAGGCCTACGAGCAGTACTTC. Protein product: CASSLLPRQAYEQYF.

The chain is built from TRBV3-1 (or the pseudogene TRBV3-2) and TRBJ1-1; D might be TRBD1 (5 bases). The CDR3 spans 13 residues. Trimming took off 4 bases at V and 0 bases at J, with 6 bases between the two ends. Germline CDR1 is LGHDT and CDR2 is YNNKEL (reference sequence). The CDR3 nucleotides read TGTGCCAGCAGCCCAGGGATGAACACTGAAGCTTTCTTT. Encoded protein: CASSPGMNTEAFF.

The chain uses TRBV20-1 and TRBJ2-4, with D perhaps matching TRBD2 (6 bases). V shed 3 bases and J shed 6 bases, with 21 bases lying between them. The germline V gene has CDR1 DFQATT and CDR2 SNEGSKA (reference sequence). This CDR3 has 16 amino acids. This CDR3 reads CSASLGGNIVGNIQYF. The CDR3 DNA reads TGCAGTGCTAGTTTGGGGGGAAATATTGTGGGAAACATTCAGTACTTC.

This clone was observed a handful of times. This chain links TRBV18 with TRBJ2-7, with TRBD1 as a possible D gene (5 bases). From germline, CDR1 is KGHSH and CDR2 LQKENI. V was clipped by 2 bases and J by 6 bases, with 14 bases between them. The CDR3 spans 14 residues. Here the CDR3 DNA reads TGTGCCAGCTCACCAGTTCAGGGTATGAGCGAGCAGTACTTC. This codes for CASSPVQGMSEQYF.

The rearrangement uses TRBV3-1 (or the pseudogene TRBV3-2) and TRBJ1-5, with D perhaps matching TRBD1 (5 bases). This CDR3 has 16 amino acids. The V end was cut by 4 bases, the J end by 9 bases, with 22 bases between. Germline CDR1 is LGHDT and CDR2 is YNNKEL (reference sequence). The CDR3 nucleotides are TGTGCCAGCAGCCCCGGGGACGACTCCTCCGGGAGGCCCCAGCATTTT. Its translation is CASSPGDDSSGRPQHF.

The rearrangement links TRBV2 to TRBJ2-3, with D hard to call. Germline V lookup: CDR1 SNHLY, CDR2 FYNNEI. V was shortened by 6 bases and J by 0 bases, with 16 bases between the two germline ends. CDR3 size: 16 residues. CDR3 in amino acids: CASSGRQGRSTDTQYF. The CDR3 bases are TGTGCCAGCAGCGGAAGACAAGGCCGGAGCACAGATACGCAGTATTTT.

In its sample, this clone was seen a few times. This sequence joins TRBV15 and TRBJ2-1; the D gene is possibly TRBD1 (5 bases). CDR1 LNHNV and CDR2 YYDKDF come from the germline V gene (reference sequence). V shed 5 bases and J shed 7 bases, with 21 bases lying between them. This CDR3 has 16 residues. In DNA form, the CDR3 reads TGTGCCACCAGCGCCGCAGGTCCGCAGGGTGTTAATGAGCAGTTCTTC. It codes for CATSAAGPQGVNEQFF.

This chain joins TRBV5-1 and TRBJ1-2; 7 bases map to TRBD1. Trimming removed 3 bases from V and 3 bases from J; junction bases left unmatched: 8. CDR1 and CDR2 from the germline V gene are SGHRS and YFSETQ. The CDR3 contains 15 residues. The CDR3 DNA follows: TGCGCCAGCAGCTATCGACAGGGCGGTGACTATGGCTACACCTTC. Translated: CASSYRQGGDYGYTF.

This chain connects TRBV28 to TRBJ2-1; 11 bases align to TRBD2. Trimming at V came to 6 bases and at J to 6 bases, leaving 10 bases not matched to a gene. CDR1 is MDHEN and CDR2 is SYDVKM in the germline V gene. The CDR3 contains 16 residues. The CDR3 here is CASSHPLLAGGNEQFF. The DNA of the CDR3 is TGTGCCAGCAGCCACCCCCTCCTAGCGGGGGGCAATGAGCAGTTCTTC.

V and J are TRBV28 and TRBJ1-2, with TRBD1 matching over 10 bases. Germline CDR1 and CDR2: MDHEN and SYDVKM. Losses at the gene ends were 10 bases for V and 5 bases for J; bases not matched to a gene: 4. The CDR3 has 12 residues. The CDR3 DNA is TGTGCCACCCGGACAGGGGGGTATGGCTACACCTTC. This translates into CATRTGGYGYTF.

Comment on this clone: The conserved final phenylalanine or tryptophan is absent from the CDR3, which likely points to a read error. No DNA is shown, since the ends of the CDR3 on it are uncertain; the CDR3 is the one TCRdb lists. The V and J genes are TRBV6-1 and TRBJ2-7; TRBD1 is the table's D call and was not checked against the DNA. Looked up from germline, CDR1 is MNHNS and CDR2 is SASEGT. The CDR3 is 10 residues long, ends included. The CDR3 sequence is CASSDRTDSG.

This chain connects TRBV18 to TRBJ1-1; D remains ambiguous. Germline CDR1 reads KGHSH; CDR2 reads LQKENI. The V and J ends lost 1 base and 6 bases respectively, with 12 bases between them. The length of the CDR3 is 14 residues. DNA of the CDR3: TGTGCCAGCTCACCACTCGAGGATGTCGCTGAAGCTTTCTTT. It translates to CASSPLEDVAEAFF. The full variable domain, rest sourced from reference TRBV18 and TRBJ1-1, is NAGVMQNPRHLVRRRGQEARLRCSPMKGHSHVYWYRQLPEEGLKFMVYLQKENIIDESGMPKERFSAEFPKEGPSILRIQQVVRGDSAAYFCASSPLEDVAEAFFGQGTRLTVV.

This clone was observed a handful of times. Germline and junction disagree at one end, which may indicate a read error. V usage is TRBV2 and J usage is TRBJ2-7, with D tentatively TRBD1 (5 bases). In germline, CDR1 is SNHLY, CDR2 FYNNEI. The CDR3 length is 12 residues. The CDR3 DNA is TGTGCCAGCAGTGGGGGCGTCAACCAGCATCACTTC. Translating gives CASSGGVNQHHF.

This clone came up once. The chain combines TRBV2 with TRBJ2-7; 9 bases are shared with TRBD2. Per the germline V gene, CDR1 is SNHLY and CDR2 is FYNNEI. Germline trimming cut 0 bases from V and 2 bases from J; bases unmatched to any gene: 2. This CDR3 contains 15 residues. The CDR3 DNA is TGTGCCAGCAGTGAAGCGCGGGGGGGCCCCTACGAGCAGTACTTC. Its translation is CASSEARGGPYEQYF.

Only one count was recorded for this clone. The chain employs TRBV6-1 and TRBJ2-5, with D hard to call. Between the trimmed V and J ends, which lost 1 base and 3 bases, there was a span of 9 bases. Germline CDR1 MNHNS, CDR2 SASEGT. CDR3 length: 14 amino acids. The DNA for the CDR3 is TGTGCCAGCAGTGAAGACGAGCGAGAAGAGACCCAGTACTTC. It yields the protein CASSEDEREETQYF.

The CDR3 region is CASRLSGGGDTQYF. CDR3 sequence (DNA): TGTGCCAGCAGACTTAGCGGGGGGGGTGATACGCAGTATTTT. V usage is TRBV7-2 and J usage is TRBJ2-3; TRBD2 aligns across 11 bases. Germline V gives CDR1 SGHTA, CDR2 FQGNSA. The CDR3 has 14 amino acids. V was clipped by 6 bases and J by 6 bases; unmatched bases: 5.

The rearrangement uses TRBV10-3 and TRBJ2-5, with D possibly matching TRBD1 (6 bases). CDR1 is ENHRY and CDR2 is SYGVKD in the germline V gene. V shed 6 bases and J shed 1 base, with 15 bases lying between them. The CDR3 spans 15 residues. The CDR3 protein is CAISSAGVGQETQYF. In DNA, the CDR3 is TGTGCCATCAGCTCCGCAGGGGTAGGCCAAGAGACCCAGTACTTC.

The CDR3 DNA follows: TGTGCCTGGAAGCAGGGGGCCATCGACTATAATTCACCCCTCCACTTT. Translation: CAWKQGAIDYNSPLHF. The rearrangement links TRBV30 to TRBJ1-6; 8 bases map to TRBD1. Germline CDR1 reads GTSNPN; CDR2 reads SVGIG (reference sequence). This CDR3 has 16 residues. Unmatched junction bases numbered 8, after V lost 4 bases and J lost 3 bases.

The chain joins TRBV18 to TRBJ1-5, with a possible D match to TRBD1 (5 bases). V lost 3 bases and J 1 base, leaving 13 bases between the germline ends. The CDR3 has 16 residues. The germline V gene encodes CDR1 KGHSH and CDR2 LQKENI. CDR3 coding DNA: TGTGCCAGCTCACCTTCGACAGTATTGAGCAATCAGCCCCAGCATTTT. Its protein product is CASSPSTVLSNQPQHF.

The chain carries TRBV6-5 and TRBJ1-2; a weak D match, TRBD1 (5 bases). This CDR3 is 12 amino acids long. V gave up 6 bases and J gave up 6 bases, with 11 bases separating them. CDR1 and CDR2 from the germline V gene are MNHEY and SVGAGI. DNA for the CDR3: TGTGCCAGCAGAGTGACAGAAGATGGCTACACCTTC. Translating gives CASRVTEDGYTF.

This clone has only a few counts. This chain connects TRBV30 to TRBJ1-2; D remains ambiguous. Germline V gene sequence: CDR1 GTSNPN, CDR2 SVGIG (reference sequence). V lost 2 bases and J lost 8, with 18 bases in between. This CDR3 spans 14 amino acids. The CDR3 nucleotides are TGTGCCTGGAGTCCGGACTACCAAGGATTGGGCTACACCTTC. Protein product: CAWSPDYQGLGYTF. The full variable domain, in which reference TRBV30 and TRBJ1-2 provide the parts outside the CDR3, is SQTIHQWPATLVQPVGSPLSLECTVEGTSNPNLYWYRQAAGRGLQLLFYSVGIGQISSEVPQNLSASRPQDRQFILSSKKLLLSDSGFYLCAWSPDYQGLGYTFGSGTRLTVV.

The chain has TRBV7-8 and TRBJ1-4, with a weak D call TRBD1 (6 bases). The V end lost 3 bases, the J end lost 2 bases, and 13 bases lay between the germline ends. CDR3 size: 16 residues. The germline CDR1 and CDR2 sequences are SGHVS and FQNEAQ. This CDR3 reads CASSLVDSTTNEKLFF. CDR3 DNA sequence: TGTGCCAGCAGCTTGGTGGACAGCACGACTAATGAAAAACTGTTTTTT. Complete variable domain (other parts from reference TRBV7-8 and TRBJ1-4): GAGVSQSPRYKVAKRGQDVALRCDPISGHVSLFWYQQALGQGPEFLTYFQNEAQLDKSGLPSDRFFAERPEGSVSTLKIQRTQQEDSAVYLCASSLVDSTTNEKLFFGSGTQLSVL.